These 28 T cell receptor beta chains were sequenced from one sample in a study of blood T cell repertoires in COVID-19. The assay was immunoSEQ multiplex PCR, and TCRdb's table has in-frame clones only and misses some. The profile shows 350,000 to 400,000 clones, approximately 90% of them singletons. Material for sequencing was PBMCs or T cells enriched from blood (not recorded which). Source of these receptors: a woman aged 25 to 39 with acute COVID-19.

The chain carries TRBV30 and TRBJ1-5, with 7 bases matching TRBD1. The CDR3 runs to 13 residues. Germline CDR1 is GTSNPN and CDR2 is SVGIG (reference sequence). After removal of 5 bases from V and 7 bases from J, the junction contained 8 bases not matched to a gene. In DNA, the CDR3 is TGTGCCTGGGCGGGACAGCCAAACCAGCCCCAGCATTTT. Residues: CAWAGQPNQPQHF.

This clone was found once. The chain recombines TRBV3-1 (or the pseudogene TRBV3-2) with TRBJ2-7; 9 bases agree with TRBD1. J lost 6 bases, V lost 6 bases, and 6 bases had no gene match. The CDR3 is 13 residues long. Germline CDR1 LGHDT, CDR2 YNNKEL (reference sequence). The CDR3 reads CASRAGTGFEQYF. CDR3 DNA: TGTGCCAGCAGGGCCGGGACAGGGTTCGAGCAGTACTTC.

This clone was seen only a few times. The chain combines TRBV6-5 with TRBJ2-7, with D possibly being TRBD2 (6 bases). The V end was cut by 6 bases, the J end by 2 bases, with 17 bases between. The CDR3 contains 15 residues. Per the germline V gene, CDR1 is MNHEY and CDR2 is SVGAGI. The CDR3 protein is CASRGTERGAYEQYF. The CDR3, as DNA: TGTGCCAGCAGGGGAACAGAGCGCGGGGCCTACGAGCAGTACTTC.

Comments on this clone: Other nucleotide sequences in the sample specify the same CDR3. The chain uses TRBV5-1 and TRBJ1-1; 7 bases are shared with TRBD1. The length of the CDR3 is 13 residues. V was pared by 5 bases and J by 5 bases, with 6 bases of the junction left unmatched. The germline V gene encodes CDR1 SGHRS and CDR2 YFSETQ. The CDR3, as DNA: TGCGCCAGCAGTTGGACAGGCGTAACTGAAGCTTTCTTT. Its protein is CASSWTGVTEAFF.

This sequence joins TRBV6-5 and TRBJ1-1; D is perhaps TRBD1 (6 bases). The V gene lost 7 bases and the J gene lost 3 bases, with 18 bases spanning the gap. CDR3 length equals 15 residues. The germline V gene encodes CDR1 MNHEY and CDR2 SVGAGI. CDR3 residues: CASTPGHSVDTEAFF. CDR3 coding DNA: TGTGCCAGCACACCGGGACACTCGGTGGACACTGAAGCTTTCTTT.

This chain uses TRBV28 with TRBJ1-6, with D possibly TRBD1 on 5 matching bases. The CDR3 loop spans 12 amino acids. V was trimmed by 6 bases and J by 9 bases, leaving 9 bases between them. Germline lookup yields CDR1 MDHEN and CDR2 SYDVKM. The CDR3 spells CASRGLSSPLHF. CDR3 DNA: TGTGCCAGCAGGGGGCTATCTTCACCCCTCCACTTT.

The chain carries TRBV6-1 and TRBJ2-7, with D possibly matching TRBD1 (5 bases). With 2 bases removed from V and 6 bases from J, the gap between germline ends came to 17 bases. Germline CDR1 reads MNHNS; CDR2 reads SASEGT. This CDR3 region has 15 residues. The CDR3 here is CASSENGAGKAEQYF. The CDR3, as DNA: TGTGCCAGCAGTGAAAATGGGGCAGGGAAAGCCGAGCAGTACTTC.

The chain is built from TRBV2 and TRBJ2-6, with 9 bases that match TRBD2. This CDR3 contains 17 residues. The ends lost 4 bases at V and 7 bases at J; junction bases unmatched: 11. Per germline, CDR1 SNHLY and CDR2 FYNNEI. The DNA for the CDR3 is TGTGCCAGCAGTGTAGGGCGGGGGGGCCCCCTTGCCAACGTCCTGACTTTC. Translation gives CASSVGRGGPLANVLTF.

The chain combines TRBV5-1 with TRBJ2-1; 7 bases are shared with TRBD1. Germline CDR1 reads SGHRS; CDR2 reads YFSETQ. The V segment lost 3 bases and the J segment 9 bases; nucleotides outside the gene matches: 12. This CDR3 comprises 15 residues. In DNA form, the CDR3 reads TGCGCCAGCAGCTCAGGGACAGTCAGTGGTATTGAGCAGTTCTTC. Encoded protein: CASSSGTVSGIEQFF. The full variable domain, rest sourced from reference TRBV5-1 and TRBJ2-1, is KAGVTQTPRYLIKTRGQQVTLSCSPISGHRSVSWYQQTPGQGLQFLFEYFSETQRNKGNFPGRFSGRQFSNSRSEMNVSTLELGDSALYLCASSSGTVSGIEQFFGPGTRLTVL.

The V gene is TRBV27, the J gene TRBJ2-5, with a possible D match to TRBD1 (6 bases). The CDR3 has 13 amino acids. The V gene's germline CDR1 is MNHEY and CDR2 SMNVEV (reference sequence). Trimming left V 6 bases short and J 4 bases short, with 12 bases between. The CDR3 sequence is CASRNRVRETQYF. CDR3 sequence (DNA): TGTGCCAGCAGAAACAGGGTGAGAGAGACCCAGTACTTC.

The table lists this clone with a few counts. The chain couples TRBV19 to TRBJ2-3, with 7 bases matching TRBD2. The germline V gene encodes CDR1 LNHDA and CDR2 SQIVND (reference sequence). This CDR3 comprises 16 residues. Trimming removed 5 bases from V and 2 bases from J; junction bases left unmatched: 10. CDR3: CASSPFLSGITDTQYF. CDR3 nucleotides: TGTGCCAGTAGTCCCTTCTTGAGCGGGATCACAGATACGCAGTATTTT.

The CDR3 DNA sequence: TGTGCCAGTCTCCGACAGGTCTTGAGGCCCTCACCCCTCCACTTT. It codes for CASLRQVLRPSPLHF. The chain is built from TRBV6-1 and TRBJ1-6; D is perhaps TRBD1 (6 bases). V lost 9 bases to trimming and J lost 10 bases, with 22 bases between them. This CDR3 comprises 15 residues. Germline lookup yields CDR1 MNHNS and CDR2 SASEGT.

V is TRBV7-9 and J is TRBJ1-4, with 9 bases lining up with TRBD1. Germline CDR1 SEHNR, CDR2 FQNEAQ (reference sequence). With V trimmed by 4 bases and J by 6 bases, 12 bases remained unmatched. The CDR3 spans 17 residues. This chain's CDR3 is CASSSSGTGFGYEKLFF. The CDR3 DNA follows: TGTGCCAGCAGCTCTTCCGGGACAGGGTTTGGCTATGAAAAACTGTTTTTT. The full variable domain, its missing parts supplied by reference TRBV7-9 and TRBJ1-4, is DTGVSQNPRHKITKRGQNVTFRCDPISEHNRLYWYRQTLGQGPEFLTYFQNEAQLEKSRLLSDRFSAERPKGSFSTLEIQRTEQGDSAMYLCASSSSGTGFGYEKLFFGSGTQLSVL.

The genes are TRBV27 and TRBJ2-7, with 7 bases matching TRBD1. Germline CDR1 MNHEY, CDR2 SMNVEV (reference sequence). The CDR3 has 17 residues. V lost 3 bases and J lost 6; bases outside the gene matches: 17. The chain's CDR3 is CASSLLTGTAPLSEQYF. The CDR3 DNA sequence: TGTGCCAGCAGTTTGTTAACGGGGACAGCTCCTCTGAGCGAGCAGTACTTC.

The CDR3 sequence is CASSPRGLAGAAYNEQFF. CDR3 DNA: TGTGCCAGCTCACCAAGGGGACTAGCGGGGGCAGCGTACAATGAGCAGTTCTTC. The V gene is TRBV18, the J gene TRBJ2-1, with 14 bases aligning to TRBD2. Germline lookup yields CDR1 KGHSH and CDR2 LQKENI. V shed 2 bases, J shed 4 bases, and the junction held 7 bases outside the gene matches. The CDR3 contains 18 residues.

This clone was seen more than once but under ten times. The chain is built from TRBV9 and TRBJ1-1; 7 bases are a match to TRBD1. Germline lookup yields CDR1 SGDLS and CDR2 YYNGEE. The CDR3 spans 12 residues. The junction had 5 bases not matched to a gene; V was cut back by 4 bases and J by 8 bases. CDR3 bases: TGTGCCAGCAGCCTCAGGACAGGAGAAGCTTTCTTT. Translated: CASSLRTGEAFF.

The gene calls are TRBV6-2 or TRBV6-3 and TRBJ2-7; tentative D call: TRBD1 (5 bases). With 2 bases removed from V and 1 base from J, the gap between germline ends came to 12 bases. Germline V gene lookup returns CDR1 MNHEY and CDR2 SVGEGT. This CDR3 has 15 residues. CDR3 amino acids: CASSYKETESYEQYF. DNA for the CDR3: TGTGCCAGCAGTTACAAAGAGACAGAGTCCTACGAGCAGTACTTC.

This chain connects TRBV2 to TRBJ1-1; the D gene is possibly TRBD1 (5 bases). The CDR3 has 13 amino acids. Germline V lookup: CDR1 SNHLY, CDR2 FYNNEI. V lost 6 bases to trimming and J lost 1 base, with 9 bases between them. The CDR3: CASSVGQNTEAFF. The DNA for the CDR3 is TGTGCCAGCAGCGTCGGACAGAACACTGAAGCTTTCTTT. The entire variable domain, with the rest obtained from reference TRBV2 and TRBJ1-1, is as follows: EPEVTQTPSHQVTQMGQEVILRCVPISNHLYFYWYRQILGQKVEFLVSFYNNEISEKSEIFDDQFSVERPDGSNFTLKIRSTKLEDSAMYFCASSVGQNTEAFFGQGTRLTVV.

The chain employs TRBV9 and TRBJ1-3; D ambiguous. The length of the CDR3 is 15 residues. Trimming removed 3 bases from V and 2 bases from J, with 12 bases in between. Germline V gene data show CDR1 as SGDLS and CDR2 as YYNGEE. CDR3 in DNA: TGTGCCAGCAGCGGCCTAGAGGGTCCTGGAAACACCATATATTTT. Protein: CASSGLEGPGNTIYF. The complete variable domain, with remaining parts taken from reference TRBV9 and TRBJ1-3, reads DSGVTQTPKHLITATGQRVTLRCSPRSGDLSVYWYQQSLDQGLQFLIQYYNGEERAKGNILERFSAQQFPDLHSELNLSSLELGDSALYFCASSGLEGPGNTIYFGEGSWLTVV.

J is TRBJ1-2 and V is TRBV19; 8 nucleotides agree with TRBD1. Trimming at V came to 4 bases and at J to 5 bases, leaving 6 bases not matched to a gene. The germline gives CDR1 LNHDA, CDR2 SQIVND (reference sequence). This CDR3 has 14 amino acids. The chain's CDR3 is CASSNGQGLYGYTF. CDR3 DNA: TGTGCCAGTAGTAATGGACAGGGCTTATATGGCTACACCTTC.

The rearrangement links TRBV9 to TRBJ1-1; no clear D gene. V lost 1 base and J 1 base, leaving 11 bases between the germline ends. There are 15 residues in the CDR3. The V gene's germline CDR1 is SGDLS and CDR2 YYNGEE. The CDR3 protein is CASSVWEDPNTEAFF. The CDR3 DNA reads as TGTGCCAGCAGCGTATGGGAGGACCCGAACACTGAAGCTTTCTTT.

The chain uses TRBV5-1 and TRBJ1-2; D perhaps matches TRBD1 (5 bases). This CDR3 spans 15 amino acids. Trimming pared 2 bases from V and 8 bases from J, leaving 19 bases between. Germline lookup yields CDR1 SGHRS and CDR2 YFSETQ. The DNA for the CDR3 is TGCGCCAGCAGCTTCTACCAGGACACGTCAAACGGCTACACCTTC. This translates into CASSFYQDTSNGYTF.

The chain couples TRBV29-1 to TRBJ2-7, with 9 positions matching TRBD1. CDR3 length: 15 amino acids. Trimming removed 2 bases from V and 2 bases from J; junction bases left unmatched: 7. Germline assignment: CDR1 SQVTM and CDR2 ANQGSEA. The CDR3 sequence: CSVEFGDREAYEQYF. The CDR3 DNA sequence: TGCAGCGTTGAATTTGGGGACAGGGAAGCCTACGAGCAGTACTTC.

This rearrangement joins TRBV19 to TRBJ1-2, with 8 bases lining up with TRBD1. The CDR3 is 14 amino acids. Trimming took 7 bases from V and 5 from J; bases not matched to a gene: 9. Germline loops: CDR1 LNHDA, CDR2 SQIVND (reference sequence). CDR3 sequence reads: CASTGGQGGYGYTF. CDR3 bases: TGTGCCAGTACCGGAGGACAGGGAGGGTATGGCTACACCTTC.

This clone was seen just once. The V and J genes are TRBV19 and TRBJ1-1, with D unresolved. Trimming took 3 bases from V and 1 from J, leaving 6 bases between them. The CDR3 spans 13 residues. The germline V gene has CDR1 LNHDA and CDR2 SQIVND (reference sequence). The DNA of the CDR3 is TGTGCCAGTAGTATGGCGGCGAACACTGAAGCTTTCTTT. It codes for CASSMAANTEAFF.

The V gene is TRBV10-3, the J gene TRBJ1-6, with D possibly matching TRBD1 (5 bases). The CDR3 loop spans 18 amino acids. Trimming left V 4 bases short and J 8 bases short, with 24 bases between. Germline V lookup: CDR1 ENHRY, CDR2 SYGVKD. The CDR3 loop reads CAISVTARKEYNDSPLHF. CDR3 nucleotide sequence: TGTGCCATCAGTGTGACAGCACGTAAAGAATATAATGATTCACCCCTCCACTTT.

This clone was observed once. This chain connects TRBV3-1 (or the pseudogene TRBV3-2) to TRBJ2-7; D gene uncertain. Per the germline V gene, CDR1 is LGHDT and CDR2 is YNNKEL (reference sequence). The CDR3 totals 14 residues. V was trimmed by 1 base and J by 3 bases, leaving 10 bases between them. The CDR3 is CASSQGPIGYEQYF. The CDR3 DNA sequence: TGTGCCAGCAGCCAAGGGCCAATTGGCTACGAGCAGTACTTC.

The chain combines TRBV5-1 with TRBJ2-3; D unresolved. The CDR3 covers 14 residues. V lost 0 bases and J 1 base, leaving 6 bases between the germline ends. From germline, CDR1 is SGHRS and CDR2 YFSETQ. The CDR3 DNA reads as TGCGCCAGCAGCTTGGGGCACGGCACAGATACGCAGTATTTT. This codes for CASSLGHGTDTQYF.